The clone carrying this T cell receptor beta chain was detected many times. V shed 5 bases, J shed 4 bases, and the junction held 6 bases outside the gene matches. This CDR3 is built from 17 residues. Per the germline V gene, CDR1 is SGHNT and CDR2 is YENEEA. The sample originates from a study of shared clonotypes between healthy human individuals. Using immunoSEQ multiplex PCR, the repertoire was profiled, and TCRdb retains in-frame clones only, with some absent. The data show about 1.1 million clones, approximately 80% seen once. Input material: memory CD4+ T cells from PBMCs. This sample's subset: CD45RA-negative fraction. The source is a man younger than 30 in good health. Some clones in this sample may be carry-over from other donors' samples. V is TRBV11-3 and J is TRBJ2-1; 15 nucleotides line up with TRBD2. CDR3 loop: CASSPGLAGGLYNEQFF. The CDR3 DNA follows: TGTGCCAGCAGCCCCGGACTAGCGGGAGGGCTGTACAATGAGCAGTTCTTC.